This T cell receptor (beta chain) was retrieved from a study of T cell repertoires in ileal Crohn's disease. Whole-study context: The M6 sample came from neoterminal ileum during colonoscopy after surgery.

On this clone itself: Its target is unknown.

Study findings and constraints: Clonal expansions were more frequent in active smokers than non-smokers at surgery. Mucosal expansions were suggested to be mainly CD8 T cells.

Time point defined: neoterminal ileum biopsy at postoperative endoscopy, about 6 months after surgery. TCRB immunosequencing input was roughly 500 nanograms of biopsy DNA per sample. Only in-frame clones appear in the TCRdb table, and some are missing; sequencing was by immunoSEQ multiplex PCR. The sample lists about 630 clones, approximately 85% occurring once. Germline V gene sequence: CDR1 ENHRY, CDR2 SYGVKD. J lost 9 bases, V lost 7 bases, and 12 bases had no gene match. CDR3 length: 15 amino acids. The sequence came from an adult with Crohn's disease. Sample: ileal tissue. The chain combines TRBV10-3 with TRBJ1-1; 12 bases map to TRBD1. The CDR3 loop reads CAITEGQGAFSKAFF. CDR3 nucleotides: TGTGCCATCACCGAGGGACAGGGGGCGTTTAGTAAAGCTTTCTTT.